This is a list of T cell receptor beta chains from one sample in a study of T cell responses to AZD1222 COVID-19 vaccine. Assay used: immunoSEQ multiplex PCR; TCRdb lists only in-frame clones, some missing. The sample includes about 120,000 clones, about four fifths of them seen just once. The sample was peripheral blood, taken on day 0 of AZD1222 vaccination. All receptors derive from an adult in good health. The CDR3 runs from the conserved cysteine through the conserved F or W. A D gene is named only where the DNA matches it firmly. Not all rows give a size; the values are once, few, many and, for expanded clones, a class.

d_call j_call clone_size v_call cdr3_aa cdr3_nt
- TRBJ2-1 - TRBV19 CASSIRNNEQFF TGTGCCAGTAGTATTCGGAACAATGAGCAGTTCTTC
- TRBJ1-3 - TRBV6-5 CASQFGFGNTIYF TGTGCCAGCCAGTTTGGCTTTGGAAACACCATATATTTT
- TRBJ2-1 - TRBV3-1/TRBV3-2 CASSSGKGLQQFF TGTGCCAGCAGCTCGGGAAAAGGACTCCAGCAGTTCTTC
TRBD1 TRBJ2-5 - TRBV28 CASSPNRGHETQYF TGTGCCAGCAGCCCTAACAGGGGGCACGAGACCCAGTACTTC
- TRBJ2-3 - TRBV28 CASSSGGSTDTQYF TGTGCCAGCAGTTCCGGCGGGAGCACAGATACGCAGTATTTT
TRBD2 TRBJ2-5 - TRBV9 CASSVGSSGGETQYF TGTGCCAGCAGCGTAGGGTCTAGCGGGGGGGAGACCCAGTACTTC
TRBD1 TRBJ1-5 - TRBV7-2 CASSLGARGRLPQHF TGTGCCAGCAGCTTAGGGGCCAGGGGGCGTCTGCCCCAGCATTTT
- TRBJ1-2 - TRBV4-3 CASSQDRGPAHYGYTF TGCGCCAGCAGCCAAGATCGAGGGCCTGCCCACTATGGCTACACCTTC
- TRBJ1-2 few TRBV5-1 CASSYGGLEGYTF TGCGCCAGCAGCTATGGAGGGCTGGAGGGCTACACCTTC
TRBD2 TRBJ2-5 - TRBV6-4 CASSDASGETQYF TGTGCCAGCAGTGATGCTAGCGGGGAGACCCAGTACTTC
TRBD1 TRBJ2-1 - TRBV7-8 CASSSQGALGNEQFF TGTGCCAGCAGCTCACAGGGGGCGCTTGGCAATGAGCAGTTCTTC
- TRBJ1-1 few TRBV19 CASSEDRLNTEAFF TGTGCCAGTAGTGAAGACAGACTGAACACTGAAGCTTTCTTT
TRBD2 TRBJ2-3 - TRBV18 CASSLAGGSTDTQYF TGTGCCAGCTCATTAGCGGGAGGGAGCACAGATACGCAGTATTTT
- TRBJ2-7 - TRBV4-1 CASSQGERSQEQYF TGCGCCAGCAGCCAAGGAGAGAGGTCGCAAGAGCAGTACTTC
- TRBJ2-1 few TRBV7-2 CASSSAAGLSYNEQFF TGTGCCAGCAGCTCGGCGGCGGGACTCTCCTACAATGAGCAGTTCTTC
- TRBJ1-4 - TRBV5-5 CASSKTATNEKLFF TGTGCCAGCAGCAAGACAGCAACTAATGAAAAACTGTTTTTT
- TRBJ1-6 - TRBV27 CASRSRNNSPLHF TGTGCCAGCAGGAGCAGGAATAATTCACCCCTCCACTTT
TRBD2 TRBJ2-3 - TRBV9 CASSVAVLAGRSTDTQYF TGTGCCAGCAGCGTAGCTGTCCTAGCGGGACGTAGCACAGATACGCAGTATTTT
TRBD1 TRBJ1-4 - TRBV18 CASSLFRTGATNEKLFF TGTGCCAGCTCACTATTTAGGACAGGGGCAACTAATGAAAAACTGTTTTTT
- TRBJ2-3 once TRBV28 CASRRGQYHTDTQYF TGTGCCAGCAGGCGAGGACAGTATCACACAGATACGCAGTATTTT
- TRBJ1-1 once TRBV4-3 CASSQVNIRQANTEAFF TGCGCCAGCAGCCAAGTCAACATACGACAGGCGAACACTGAAGCTTTCTTT
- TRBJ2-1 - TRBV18 CASSRDRKGNEQFF TGTGCCAGCTCGAGGGATCGCAAAGGCAATGAGCAGTTCTTC
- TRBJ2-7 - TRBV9 CASSVVGDLVQGEQYF TGTGCCAGCAGCGTAGTAGGGGATCTCGTGCAGGGCGAGCAGTACTTC
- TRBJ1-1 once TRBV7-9 CASSPLGRGTEAFF TGTGCCAGCAGCCCCTTGGGGCGGGGGACTGAAGCTTTCTTT
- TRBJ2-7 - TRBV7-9 CASSLGTGQPYEQYF TGTGCCAGCAGCTTAGGAACAGGTCAACCCTACGAGCAGTACTTC
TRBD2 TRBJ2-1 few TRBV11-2 CASSSAGGRYNEQFF TGTGCCAGCAGCTCGGCGGGGGGCCGCTACAATGAGCAGTTCTTC
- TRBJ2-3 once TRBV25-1 CASSDVWASETPDTQYF TGTGCCAGCAGTGACGTTTGGGCCTCAGAAACCCCAGATACGCAGTATTTT
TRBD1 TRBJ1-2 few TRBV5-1 CASSGGQGGVGYTF TGCGCCAGCAGCGGTGGACAGGGAGGCGTTGGCTACACCTTC
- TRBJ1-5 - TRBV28 CASRRLGSNQPQHF TGTGCCAGCAGGCGGTTGGGGAGCAATCAGCCCCAGCATTTT
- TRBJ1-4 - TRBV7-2 CASSLAGLNEKLFF TGTGCCAGCAGCTTAGCAGGTTTGAATGAAAAACTGTTTTTT
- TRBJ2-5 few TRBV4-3 CASSQGRHRSWGTQYF TGCGCCAGCAGCCAAGGGAGGCACCGGTCATGGGGGACCCAGTACTTC